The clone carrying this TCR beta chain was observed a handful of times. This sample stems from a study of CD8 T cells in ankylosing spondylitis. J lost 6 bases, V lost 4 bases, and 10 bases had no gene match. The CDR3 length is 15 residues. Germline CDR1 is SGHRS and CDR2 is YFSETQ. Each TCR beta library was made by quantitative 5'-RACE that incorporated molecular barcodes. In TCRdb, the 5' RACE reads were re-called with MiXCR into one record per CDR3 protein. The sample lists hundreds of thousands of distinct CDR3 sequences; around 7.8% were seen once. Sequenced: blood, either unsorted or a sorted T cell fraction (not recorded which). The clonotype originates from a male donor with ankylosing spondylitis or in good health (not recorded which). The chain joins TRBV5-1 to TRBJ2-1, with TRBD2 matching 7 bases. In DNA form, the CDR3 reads TGCGCCAGCAGCCCCAGAGGGAGGGGAACCAATGAGCAGTTCTTC. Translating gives CASSPRGRGTNEQFF.